Presented here are 29 T cell receptor beta chains from one specimen sequenced in a study of patients and donors after allogeneic stem cell transplantation. A single record per CDR3 protein comes from TCRdb applying MiXCR to the RT-PCR reads. There are hundreds of thousands of distinct CDR3 sequences in the sample; 15% to 20% occur only once, and 7.2% lies in the top ten. Source material: blood, either unsorted or a sorted T cell fraction (not recorded which). These receptors were taken from a human donor who was either an allogeneic HSCT recipient or a stem cell or donor lymphocyte infusion donor (not recorded which). It is not recorded whose cells these are; they may come from a transplant donor.

This chain joins TRBV6-2 or TRBV6-3 and TRBJ2-1; maybe TRBD2 (7 bases). Per germline, CDR1 MNHEY and CDR2 SVGEGT. The CDR3 has 15 amino acids. V was clipped by 3 bases and J by 5 bases, with 14 bases between them. CDR3 DNA sequence: TGTGCCAGCAGTTATGACGGGGGGCCGAACAATGAGCAGTTCTTC. This gives the protein CASSYDGGPNNEQFF.

This clonotype was picked up a small number of times. This chain links TRBV6-1 with TRBJ1-6, with D possibly being TRBD1 (5 bases). V lost 6 bases to trimming and J lost 7 bases, with 10 bases between them. CDR1 and CDR2 (germline): MNHNS, SASEGT. The CDR3 contains 13 residues. This CDR3 reads CASRLGANSPLHF. CDR3 coding DNA: TGTGCCAGCAGACTAGGGGCCAATTCACCCCTCCACTTT.

This clonotype was recorded a few times. The chain combines TRBV6-1 with TRBJ2-3; D gene ambiguous. Germline CDR1 and CDR2: MNHNS and SASEGT. The CDR3 is 13 amino acids. Between the trimmed V and J ends, which lost 6 bases and 6 bases, there was a span of 13 bases. The chain's CDR3 is CASRTPLGDTQYF. The DNA for the CDR3 is TGTGCCAGCAGGACCCCTCTAGGGGATACGCAGTATTTT.

Many counts were recorded for this clonotype. The V gene is TRBV7-2, the J gene TRBJ1-1; no clear D gene. Trimming stripped 6 bases from V and 1 base from J, with 9 bases between. The CDR3 contains 13 residues. Per germline, CDR1 SGHTA and CDR2 FQGNSA. This chain's CDR3 is CASRQTRNTEAFF. The CDR3 DNA is TGTGCCAGCAGACAAACAAGGAACACTGAAGCTTTCTTT.

The V and J genes are TRBV5-6 and TRBJ2-1, with a tentative D call TRBD2 (6 bases). CDR1 is SGHDT and CDR2 is YYEEEE in the germline V gene. V was clipped by 1 base and J by 2 bases, with 13 bases between them. This CDR3 is 16 amino acids long. CDR3 protein: CASSLIFGSAYNEQFF. CDR3 nucleotides: TGTGCCAGCAGCTTGATTTTCGGGAGTGCCTACAATGAGCAGTTCTTC.

V gene TRBV5-1 combines with J gene TRBJ2-7; TRBD1 matches at 7 bases. Germline loops: CDR1 SGHRS, CDR2 YFSETQ. J gave up 1 base and V 3 bases, and 4 bases lay outside the gene matches. The CDR3 is 14 amino acids. CDR3 sequence reads: CASSYETGSYEQYF. CDR3 bases: TGCGCCAGCAGCTACGAGACAGGGTCCTACGAGCAGTACTTC. The complete variable domain, with remaining parts taken from reference TRBV5-1 and TRBJ2-7, reads KAGVTQTPRYLIKTRGQQVTLSCSPISGHRSVSWYQQTPGQGLQFLFEYFSETQRNKGNFPGRFSGRQFSNSRSEMNVSTLELGDSALYLCASSYETGSYEQYFGPGTRLTVT.

The chain has TRBV4-1 and TRBJ2-5; D is uncertain. This CDR3 has 15 residues. V was cut by 2 bases and J by 4 bases, with 14 bases left in between. The germline CDR1 and CDR2 sequences are MGHRA and YSYEKL. The CDR3 sequence: CASSQHGTGRETQYF. CDR3 coding DNA: TGCGCCAGCAGCCAACATGGCACCGGACGAGAGACCCAGTACTTC.

The chain combines TRBV5-1 with TRBJ2-6; D remains unclear. Trimming left V 0 bases short and J 0 bases short, with 7 bases between. The CDR3 covers 16 residues. Germline V gives CDR1 SGHRS, CDR2 YFSETQ. The DNA of the CDR3 is TGCGCCAGCAGCTTGGCAGGAGCCTCTGGGGCCAACGTCCTGACTTTC. It translates to CASSLAGASGANVLTF. The variable domain in full, completed from reference TRBV5-1 and TRBJ2-6, reads KAGVTQTPRYLIKTRGQQVTLSCSPISGHRSVSWYQQTPGQGLQFLFEYFSETQRNKGNFPGRFSGRQFSNSRSEMNVSTLELGDSALYLCASSLAGASGANVLTFGAGSRLTVL.

This clonotype was found a few times. The V and J genes are TRBV29-1 and TRBJ1-1, with no clear D. Germline values: CDR1 SQVTM, CDR2 ANQGSEA. The V gene lost 0 bases and the J gene lost 7 bases, with 12 bases spanning the gap. The CDR3 covers 13 residues. The CDR3 protein is CSVEDVGIFEAFF. CDR3 DNA: TGCAGCGTTGAAGACGTCGGGATATTTGAAGCTTTCTTT.

This clonotype was seen a few times. This chain uses TRBV6-2 or TRBV6-3 with TRBJ2-7, with D perhaps TRBD1 (6 bases). Trimming shortened V by 6 bases and J by 5 bases, and 17 bases separated the two germline ends. The CDR3 has 14 residues. The germline gives CDR1 MNHEY, CDR2 SVGEGT. This chain's CDR3 is CASSPRQVFNEQYF. The CDR3 nucleotides read TGTGCCAGCAGCCCTCGACAGGTGTTCAACGAGCAGTACTTC.

This chain uses TRBV11-1 with TRBJ2-2; 15 bases are a match to TRBD2. Germline V lookup: CDR1 SGHAT, CDR2 FQDESV (reference sequence). Trimming at V came to 5 bases and at J to 3 bases, leaving 13 bases not matched to a gene. The CDR3 is 20 amino acids. The CDR3, as DNA: TGTGCCAGCAGCCGCGGACTAGCGGGGGGGGGCGGACCCCACACCGGGGAGCTGTTTTTT. Translation gives CASSRGLAGGGGPHTGELFF.

This chain joins TRBV28 and TRBJ1-4; TRBD1 matches at 10 bases. The germline gives CDR1 MDHEN, CDR2 SYDVKM. The CDR3 totals 15 residues. V was pared by 5 bases and J by 7 bases, with 7 bases of the junction left unmatched. In DNA, the CDR3 is TGTGCCAGCAGTACGACAGGGGGCGGCGGTGAAAAACTGTTTTTT. This translates into CASSTTGGGGEKLFF.

The V and J genes are TRBV19 and TRBJ1-2; perhaps TRBD1 as D (5 bases). V was clipped by 5 bases and J by 7 bases, with 26 bases between them. This CDR3 has 17 amino acids. The germline gives CDR1 LNHDA, CDR2 SQIVND (reference sequence). CDR3 residues: CASSVTGPTPRDTGYTF. Written as DNA, the CDR3 is TGTGCCAGTAGTGTAACTGGGCCAACCCCCAGGGATACTGGCTACACCTTC.

The J gene is TRBJ1-2, the V gene TRBV5-5, with TRBD1 matching over 11 bases. The CDR3 length is 15 residues. The V segment lost 3 bases and the J segment 5 bases; nucleotides outside the gene matches: 6. The V gene's germline CDR1 is SGHKS and CDR2 YYEKEE (reference sequence). CDR3 residues: CASSSWDRGWYGYTF. CDR3 coding DNA: TGTGCCAGCAGCTCCTGGGACAGGGGGTGGTATGGCTACACCTTC.

The chain combines TRBV7-3 with TRBJ2-2, with D possibly TRBD2 on 6 matching bases. V dropped 2 bases and J dropped 2 bases, with 9 bases sitting between them. The CDR3 runs 15 residues. In germline, CDR1 is SGHTA, CDR2 FQGTGA. The DNA for the CDR3 is TGTGCCAGCAGCTTATGGGGACTTAACACCGGGGAGCTGTTTTTT. Translation gives CASSLWGLNTGELFF.

CDR3 DNA: TGTGCCAGCAGTGCCCTGGGGGGGCAAGAGACCCAGTACTTC. This translates into CASSALGGQETQYF. V and J are TRBV6-1 and TRBJ2-5; 7 bases match TRBD2. The CDR3 extends over 14 amino acids. The ends lost 4 bases at V and 2 bases at J; junction bases unmatched: 4. Germline V gene data show CDR1 as MNHNS and CDR2 as SASEGT.

This CDR3 is CASSLAWEYEQYF. For the CDR3, the DNA is TGTGCCAGCAGCTTAGCATGGGAGTACGAGCAGTACTTC. This chain uses TRBV7-8 with TRBJ2-7, with D perhaps TRBD2 (5 bases). CDR1 is SGHVS, CDR2 FQNEAQ, per germline. V lost 0 bases to trimming and J lost 4 bases, with 7 bases between them. This CDR3 is built from 13 residues.

The J gene is TRBJ2-6, the V gene TRBV24-1; D possibly matches TRBD1 or TRBD2 (5 bases each). Trimming took 4 bases from V and 4 from J, leaving 13 bases between them. The CDR3 contains 16 residues. Germline lookup yields CDR1 KGHDR and CDR2 SFDVKD. This CDR3 is CATSDRDGPGANVLTF. In nucleotides, the CDR3 is TGTGCCACCAGTGACAGGGACGGGCCGGGGGCCAACGTCCTGACTTTC.

This clonotype came up a few times. The genes are TRBV5-4 and TRBJ2-3; TRBD2 aligns across 10 bases. Germline V gene lookup returns CDR1 SGHNT and CDR2 YYREEE (reference sequence). This CDR3 is built from 18 residues. The junction had 11 bases not matched to a gene; V was cut back by 0 bases and J by 4 bases. The CDR3 reads CASSLELAGKKGADTQYF. The CDR3 DNA reads TGTGCCAGCAGCTTGGAACTAGCGGGGAAGAAGGGGGCAGATACGCAGTATTTT.

This clonotype was observed a handful of times. The V and J genes are TRBV12-3 or TRBV12-4 and TRBJ1-6; 7 bases agree with TRBD1. V lost 2 bases, J lost 7 bases, and 2 bases stayed unmatched. The CDR3 runs 14 residues. This CDR3 is CASSLKTGNSPLHF. The CDR3 coding sequence is TGTGCCAGCAGTTTAAAGACAGGGAATTCACCCCTCCACTTT.

This sequence joins TRBV5-1 and TRBJ2-1, with D perhaps TRBD2 (6 bases). With 0 bases removed from V and 4 bases from J, the gap between germline ends came to 17 bases. CDR1 SGHRS and CDR2 YFSETQ come from the germline V gene. The CDR3 has 17 residues. The CDR3: CASSLAVETRGYNEQFF. The CDR3 DNA reads TGCGCCAGCAGCTTGGCCGTGGAGACTAGGGGTTACAATGAGCAGTTCTTC.

With regard to this clonotype: This CDR3 fails to terminate in the conserved phenylalanine or tryptophan, so it likely reflects a read error. The gene calls are TRBV11-2 and TRBJ2-7; TRBD2 agrees at 7 bases. Germline CDR1 is SGHAT and CDR2 is FQNNGV. V shed 5 bases and J 3 bases; nucleotides not matched to a gene: 19. The CDR3 has 18 amino acids. This CDR3 reads CASSISKGLRFYFYEQYL. CDR3 DNA sequence: TGTGCCAGCAGCATCAGCAAGGGACTAAGGTTTTATTTCTACGAGCAGTACTTA.

This clonotype was counted between two and nine times. This chain uses TRBV7-3 with TRBJ1-1; D is ambiguous. In germline, CDR1 is SGHTA, CDR2 FQGTGA. Between the trimmed V and J ends, which lost 8 bases and 5 bases, there was a span of 15 bases. The CDR3 is 13 amino acids. CDR3 sequence reads: CASCRTLGTEAFF. The CDR3 DNA is TGTGCCAGCTGCCGGACCCTGGGGACTGAAGCTTTCTTT.

The chain uses TRBV24-1 and TRBJ2-1; TRBD1 matches 9 bases. Germline lookup yields CDR1 KGHDR and CDR2 SFDVKD. Germline trimming cut 5 bases from V and 1 base from J; bases unmatched to any gene: 14. The CDR3 extends over 19 amino acids. The CDR3 here is CATSGPVDRGVRSYNEQFF. The CDR3 bases are TGTGCCACCAGTGGGCCGGTGGACAGGGGTGTAAGGTCCTACAATGAGCAGTTCTTC.

This clonotype was recorded a few times. The chain joins TRBV6-1 to TRBJ2-1; 11 bases are a match to TRBD2. The germline V gene encodes CDR1 MNHNS and CDR2 SASEGT. V shed 4 bases and J 6 bases; nucleotides not matched to a gene: 5. The CDR3 consists of 15 residues. The CDR3 protein is CASSAGTSGTNEQFF. The DNA of the CDR3 is TGTGCCAGCAGTGCTGGGACTAGCGGAACCAATGAGCAGTTCTTC.

This chain links TRBV7-6 with TRBJ1-1, with no clear D. Between the trimmed V and J ends, which lost 1 base and 4 bases, there was a span of 13 bases. Germline V gene lookup returns CDR1 SGHVS and CDR2 FNYEAQ. This CDR3 spans 15 amino acids. The CDR3 loop reads CASSLGGPAGTEAFF. CDR3 coding DNA: TGTGCCAGCAGCTTAGGAGGGCCCGCGGGCACTGAAGCTTTCTTT.

The sample holds a few counts of this clonotype. This sequence joins TRBV20-1 and TRBJ2-1; D is unresolved. The ends were cut back, 3 bases at V and 3 bases at J, with 9 bases in the middle. CDR3 length: 13 amino acids. From germline, CDR1 is DFQATT and CDR2 SNEGSKA (reference sequence). The CDR3 DNA reads TGCAGTGCTAGTCTTATGGGCTACAATGAGCAGTTCTTC. Translation gives CSASLMGYNEQFF.

The chain carries TRBV10-3 and TRBJ1-5; 11 bases line up with TRBD1. The CDR3 is made up of 16 amino acids. J lost 6 bases, V lost 0 bases, and 4 bases had no gene match. Germline loops: CDR1 ENHRY, CDR2 SYGVKD. CDR3 bases: TGTGCCATCAGTGAGTCCGGGACAGGGGGGCTTCAGCCCCAGCATTTT. Protein: CAISESGTGGLQPQHF.

Concerning this clonotype: Compared with germline, one end of the junction differs, possibly owing to a read error. The J gene is TRBJ1-5, the V gene TRBV5-5; TRBD1 matches at 10 bases. The CDR3 runs to 15 residues. The germline gives CDR1 SGHKS, CDR2 YYEKEE (reference sequence). The CDR3 bases are TGTGCCAGAAGCTTGGGGACAGGGGATAGTCAGCCCCAGCATTTT. Translated: CARSLGTGDSQPQHF. Variable domain in full (rest from reference TRBV5-5 and TRBJ1-5): DAGVTQSPTHLIKTRGQQVTLRCSPISGHKSVSWYQQVLGQGPQFIFQYYEKEERGRGNFPDRFSARQFPNYSSELNVNALLLGDSALYLCARSLGTGDSQPQHFGDGTRLSIL.